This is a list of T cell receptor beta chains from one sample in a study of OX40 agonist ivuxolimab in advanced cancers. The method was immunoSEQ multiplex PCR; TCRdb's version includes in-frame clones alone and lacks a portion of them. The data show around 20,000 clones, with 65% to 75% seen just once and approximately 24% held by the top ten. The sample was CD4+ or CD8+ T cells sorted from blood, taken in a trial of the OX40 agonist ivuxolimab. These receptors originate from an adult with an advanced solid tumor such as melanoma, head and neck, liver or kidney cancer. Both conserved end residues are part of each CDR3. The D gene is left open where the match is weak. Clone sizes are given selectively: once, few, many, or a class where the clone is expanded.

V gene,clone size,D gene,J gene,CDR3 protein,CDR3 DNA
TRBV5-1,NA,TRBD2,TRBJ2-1,CASGLAGRDEQFF,TGCGCCAGCGGACTAGCGGGAAGGGATGAGCAGTTCTTC
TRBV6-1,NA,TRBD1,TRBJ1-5,CASSEIYSQGVFNQPQHF,TGTGCCAGCAGTGAAATTTACAGCCAGGGGGTCTTCAATCAGCCCCAGCATTTT
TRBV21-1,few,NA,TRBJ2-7,CASSKVGDRGCEQYF,TGTGCCAGCAGCAAAGTTGGGGACAGGGGGTGCGAGCAGTACTTC
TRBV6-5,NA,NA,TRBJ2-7,CASSYSKWANYEQYF,TGTGCCAGCAGTTACTCGAAATGGGCGAACTACGAGCAGTACTTC
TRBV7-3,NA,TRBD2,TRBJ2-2,CASSFTSGNPNTGELFF,TGTGCCAGCAGCTTTACTAGCGGGAACCCGAACACCGGGGAGCTGTTTTTT
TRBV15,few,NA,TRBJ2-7,CATSREDNSYEQYF,TGTGCCACCAGCAGAGAGGACAACTCCTACGAGCAGTACTTC
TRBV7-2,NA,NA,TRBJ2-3,CASSLEVGRGPRQDTQYF,TGTGCCAGCAGCTTAGAGGTCGGGCGGGGGCCCCGGCAAGATACGCAGTATTTT
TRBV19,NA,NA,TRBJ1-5,CASSPGEDKYNQPQHF,TGTGCCAGTAGCCCGGGTGAGGACAAATATAATCAGCCCCAGCATTTT
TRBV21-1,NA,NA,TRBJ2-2,CASSKVRNTGELFF,TGTGCCAGCAGCAAAGTTAGGAACACCGGGGAGCTGTTTTTT
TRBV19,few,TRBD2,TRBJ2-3,CASSLLAIGTDTQYF,TGTGCCAGTAGTTTACTAGCGATTGGTACAGATACGCAGTATTTT
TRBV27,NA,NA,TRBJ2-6,CASSSSLSGTDSGANVLTF,TGTGCCAGCAGTTCGTCCCTTTCAGGGACGGACTCTGGGGCCAACGTCCTGACTTTC
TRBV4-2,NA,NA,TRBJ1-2,CASSPGTFWGYTF,TGTGCCAGCAGCCCAGGGACATTCTGGGGCTACACCTTC
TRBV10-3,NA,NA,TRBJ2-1,CAISESEAFYSYNEQFF,TGTGCCATCAGTGAGTCGGAAGCCTTTTACTCCTACAATGAGCAGTTCTTC
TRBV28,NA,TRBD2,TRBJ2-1,CASSLASGGYNEQFF,TGTGCCAGCAGTTTGGCTAGCGGAGGCTACAATGAGCAGTTCTTC
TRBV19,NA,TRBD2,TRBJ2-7,CASSISGEYYEQYF,TGTGCCAGTAGTATTAGCGGGGAGTACTACGAGCAGTACTTC